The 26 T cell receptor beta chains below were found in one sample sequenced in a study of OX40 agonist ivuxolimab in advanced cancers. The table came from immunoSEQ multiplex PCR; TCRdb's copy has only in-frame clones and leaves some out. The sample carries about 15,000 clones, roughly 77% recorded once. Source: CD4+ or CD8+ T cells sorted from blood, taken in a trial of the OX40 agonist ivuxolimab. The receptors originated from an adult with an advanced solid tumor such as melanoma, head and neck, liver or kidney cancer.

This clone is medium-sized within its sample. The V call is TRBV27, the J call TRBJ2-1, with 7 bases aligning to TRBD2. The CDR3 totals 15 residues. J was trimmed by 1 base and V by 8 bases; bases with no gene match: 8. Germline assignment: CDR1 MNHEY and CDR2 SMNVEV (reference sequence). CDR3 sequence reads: CASGAQRDSYNEQFF. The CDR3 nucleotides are TGTGCCAGCGGGGCCCAGCGGGATTCCTACAATGAGCAGTTCTTC.

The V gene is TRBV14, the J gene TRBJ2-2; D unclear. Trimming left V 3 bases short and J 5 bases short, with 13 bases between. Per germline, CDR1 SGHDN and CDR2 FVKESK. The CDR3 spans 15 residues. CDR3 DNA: TGTGCCAGCAGCCATTCGGGTACTGGGACCGGGGAGCTGTTTTTT. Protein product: CASSHSGTGTGELFF.

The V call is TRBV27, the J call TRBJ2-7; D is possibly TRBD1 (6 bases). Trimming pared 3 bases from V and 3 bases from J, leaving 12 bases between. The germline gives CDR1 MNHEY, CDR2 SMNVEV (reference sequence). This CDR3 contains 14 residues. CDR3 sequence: CASSLVGQLYEQYF. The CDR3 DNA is TGTGCCAGCAGTTTGGTGGGACAACTCTACGAGCAGTACTTC.

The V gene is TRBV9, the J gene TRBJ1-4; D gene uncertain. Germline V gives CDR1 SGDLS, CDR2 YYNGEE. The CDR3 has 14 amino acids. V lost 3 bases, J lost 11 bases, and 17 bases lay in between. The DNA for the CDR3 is TGTGCCAGCAGCGAATCGGGAATGAACGGTAAACTGTTTTTT. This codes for CASSESGMNGKLFF.

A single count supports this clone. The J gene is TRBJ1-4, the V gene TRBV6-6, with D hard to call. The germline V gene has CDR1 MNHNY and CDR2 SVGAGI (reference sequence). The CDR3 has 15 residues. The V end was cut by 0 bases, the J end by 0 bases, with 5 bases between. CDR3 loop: CASSYSPATNEKLFF. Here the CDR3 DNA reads TGTGCCAGCAGTTACTCGCCAGCAACTAATGAAAAACTGTTTTTT.

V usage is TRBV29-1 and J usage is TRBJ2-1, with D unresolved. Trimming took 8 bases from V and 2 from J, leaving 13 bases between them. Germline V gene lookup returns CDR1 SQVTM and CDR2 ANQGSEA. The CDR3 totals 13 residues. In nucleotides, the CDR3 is TGCAGCTTCCCCGCGGAGACCTACAATGAGCAGTTCTTC. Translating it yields CSFPAETYNEQFF.

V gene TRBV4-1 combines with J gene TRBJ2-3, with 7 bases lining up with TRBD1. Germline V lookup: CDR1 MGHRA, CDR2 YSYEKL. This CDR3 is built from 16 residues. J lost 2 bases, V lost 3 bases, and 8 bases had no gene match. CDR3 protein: CASSHTTGSDTDTQYF. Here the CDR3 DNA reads TGCGCCAGCAGCCATACGACAGGGTCCGACACAGATACGCAGTATTTT.

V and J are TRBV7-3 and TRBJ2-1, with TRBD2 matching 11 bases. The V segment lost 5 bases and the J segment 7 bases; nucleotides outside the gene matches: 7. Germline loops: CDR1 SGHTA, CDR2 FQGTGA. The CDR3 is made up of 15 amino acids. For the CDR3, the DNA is TGTGCCAGCAGCATTAGCGGGGGGGCTAGGAATGAGCAGTTCTTC. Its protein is CASSISGGARNEQFF.

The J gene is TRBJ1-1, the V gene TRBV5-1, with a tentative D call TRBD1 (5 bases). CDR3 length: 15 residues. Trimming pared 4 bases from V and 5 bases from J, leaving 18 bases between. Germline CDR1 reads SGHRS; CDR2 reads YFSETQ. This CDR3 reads CASSPLGRERTEAFF. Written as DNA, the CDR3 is TGCGCCAGCAGCCCCCTCGGCAGGGAGAGGACTGAAGCTTTCTTT.

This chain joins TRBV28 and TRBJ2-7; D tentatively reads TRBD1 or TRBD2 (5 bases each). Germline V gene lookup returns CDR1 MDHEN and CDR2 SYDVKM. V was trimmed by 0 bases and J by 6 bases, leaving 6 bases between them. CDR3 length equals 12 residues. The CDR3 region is CASSLWGVEQYF. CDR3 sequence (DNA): TGTGCCAGCAGTTTATGGGGGGTCGAGCAGTACTTC.

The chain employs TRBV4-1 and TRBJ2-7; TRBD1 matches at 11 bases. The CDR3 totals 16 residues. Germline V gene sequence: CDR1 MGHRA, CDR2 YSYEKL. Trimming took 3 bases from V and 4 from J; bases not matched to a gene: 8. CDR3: CASSQADRDRGYEQYF. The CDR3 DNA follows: TGCGCCAGCAGCCAGGCCGACCGGGACAGGGGGTACGAGCAGTACTTC.

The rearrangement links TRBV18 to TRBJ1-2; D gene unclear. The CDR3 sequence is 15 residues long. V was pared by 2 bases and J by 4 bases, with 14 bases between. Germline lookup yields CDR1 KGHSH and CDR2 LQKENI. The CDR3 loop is CASSPAQHDIYGYTF. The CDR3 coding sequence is TGTGCCAGCTCACCAGCCCAACACGATATCTATGGCTACACCTTC.

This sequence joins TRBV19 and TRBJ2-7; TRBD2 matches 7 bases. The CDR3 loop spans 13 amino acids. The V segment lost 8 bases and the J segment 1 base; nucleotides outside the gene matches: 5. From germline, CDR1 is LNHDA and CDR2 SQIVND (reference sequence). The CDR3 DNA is TGTGCCAGTGCTAGCGGAGATTCCTACGAGCAGTACTTC. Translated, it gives CASASGDSYEQYF.

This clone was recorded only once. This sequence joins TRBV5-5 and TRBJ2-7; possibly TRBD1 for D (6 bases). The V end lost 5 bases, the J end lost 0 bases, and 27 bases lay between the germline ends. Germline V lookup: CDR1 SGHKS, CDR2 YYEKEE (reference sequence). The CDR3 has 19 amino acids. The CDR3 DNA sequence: TGTGCCAGCAGTAAAGGTCACGGACAGACCTATCTGAGCTCCTACGAGCAGTACTTC. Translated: CASSKGHGQTYLSSYEQYF.

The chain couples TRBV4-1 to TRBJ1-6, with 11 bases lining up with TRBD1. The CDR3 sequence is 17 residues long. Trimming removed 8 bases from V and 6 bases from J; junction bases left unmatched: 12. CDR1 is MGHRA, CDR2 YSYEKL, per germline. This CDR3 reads CASRPGPGTGGNSPLHF. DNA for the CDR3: TGCGCCAGCCGCCCAGGCCCCGGGACAGGGGGTAATTCACCCCTCCACTTT.

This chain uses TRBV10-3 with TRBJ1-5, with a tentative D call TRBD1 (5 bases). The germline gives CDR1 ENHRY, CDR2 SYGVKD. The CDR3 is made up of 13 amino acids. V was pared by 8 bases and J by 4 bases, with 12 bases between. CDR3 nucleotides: TGTGCCATCTGGTCCGGGGGTAATCAGCCCCAGCATTTT. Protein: CAIWSGGNQPQHF.

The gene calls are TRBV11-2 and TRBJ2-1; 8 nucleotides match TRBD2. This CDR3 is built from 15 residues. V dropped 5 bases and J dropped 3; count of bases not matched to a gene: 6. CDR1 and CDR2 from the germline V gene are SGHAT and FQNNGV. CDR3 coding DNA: TGTGCCAGCAGCCCCCGCGGGACTAGCTACAATGAGCAGTTCTTC. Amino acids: CASSPRGTSYNEQFF.

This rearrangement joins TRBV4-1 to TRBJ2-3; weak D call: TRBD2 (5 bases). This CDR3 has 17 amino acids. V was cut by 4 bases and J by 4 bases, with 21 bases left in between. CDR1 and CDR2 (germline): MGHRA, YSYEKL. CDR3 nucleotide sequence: TGCGCCAGCAGCCCACGACTAACCCACCAGAGAGCAGATACGCAGTATTTT. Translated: CASSPRLTHQRADTQYF.

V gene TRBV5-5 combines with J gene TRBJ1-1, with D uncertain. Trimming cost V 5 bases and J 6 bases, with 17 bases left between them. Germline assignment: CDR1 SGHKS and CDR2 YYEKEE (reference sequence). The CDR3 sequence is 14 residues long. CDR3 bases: TGTGCCAGCAGGATTGTCGATTGGGATTCTGAAGCTTTCTTT. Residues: CASRIVDWDSEAFF.

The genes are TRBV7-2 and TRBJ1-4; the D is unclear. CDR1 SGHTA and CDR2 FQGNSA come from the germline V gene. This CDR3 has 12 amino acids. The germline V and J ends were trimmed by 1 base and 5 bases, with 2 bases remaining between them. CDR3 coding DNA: TGTGCCAGCAGCTTAGGGAATGAAAAACTGTTTTTT. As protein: CASSLGNEKLFF.

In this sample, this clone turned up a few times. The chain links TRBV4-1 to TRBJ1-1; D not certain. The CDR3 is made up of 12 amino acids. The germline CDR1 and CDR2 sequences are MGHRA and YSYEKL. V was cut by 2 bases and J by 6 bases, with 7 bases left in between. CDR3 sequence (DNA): TGCGCCAGCAGCCAAACCGGGTCTGAAGCTTTCTTT. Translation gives CASSQTGSEAFF.

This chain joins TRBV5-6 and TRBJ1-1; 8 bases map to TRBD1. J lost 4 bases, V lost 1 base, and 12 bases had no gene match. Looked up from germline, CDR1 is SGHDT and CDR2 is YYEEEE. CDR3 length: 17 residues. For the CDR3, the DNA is TGTGCCAGCAGCTTGACGTCGACAGGGGCTTACCCCACTGAAGCTTTCTTT. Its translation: CASSLTSTGAYPTEAFF.

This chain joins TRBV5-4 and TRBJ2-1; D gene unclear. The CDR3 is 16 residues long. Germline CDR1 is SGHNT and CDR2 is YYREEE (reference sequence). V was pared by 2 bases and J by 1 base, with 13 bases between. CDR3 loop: CASSFRVLPSYNEQFF. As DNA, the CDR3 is TGTGCCAGCAGCTTCCGGGTACTTCCATCCTACAATGAGCAGTTCTTC. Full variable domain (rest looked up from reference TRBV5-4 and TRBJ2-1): ETGVTQSPTHLIKTRGQQVTLRCSSQSGHNTVSWYQQALGQGPQFIFQYYREEENGRGNFPPRFSGLQFPNYSSELNVNALELDDSALYLCASSFRVLPSYNEQFFGPGTRLTVL.

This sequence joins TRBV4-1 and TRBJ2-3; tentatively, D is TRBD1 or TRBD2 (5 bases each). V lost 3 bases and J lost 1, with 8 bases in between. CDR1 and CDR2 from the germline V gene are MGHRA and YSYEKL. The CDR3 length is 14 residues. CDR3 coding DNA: TGCGCCAGCAGCCAGCGAGGGGGCACAGATACGCAGTATTTT. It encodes CASSQRGGTDTQYF.

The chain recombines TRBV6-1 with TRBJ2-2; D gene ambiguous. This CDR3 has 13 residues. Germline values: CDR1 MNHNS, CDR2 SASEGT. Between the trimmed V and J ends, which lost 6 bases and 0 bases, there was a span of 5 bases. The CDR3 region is CASRTSNTGELFF. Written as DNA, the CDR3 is TGTGCCAGCAGAACATCGAACACCGGGGAGCTGTTTTTT.

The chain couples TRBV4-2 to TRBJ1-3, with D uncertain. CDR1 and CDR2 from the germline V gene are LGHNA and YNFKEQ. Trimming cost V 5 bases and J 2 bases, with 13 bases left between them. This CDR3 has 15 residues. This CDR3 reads CASSGGEGTGNTIYF. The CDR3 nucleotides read TGTGCCAGCAGCGGTGGGGAGGGAACTGGAAACACCATATATTTT.